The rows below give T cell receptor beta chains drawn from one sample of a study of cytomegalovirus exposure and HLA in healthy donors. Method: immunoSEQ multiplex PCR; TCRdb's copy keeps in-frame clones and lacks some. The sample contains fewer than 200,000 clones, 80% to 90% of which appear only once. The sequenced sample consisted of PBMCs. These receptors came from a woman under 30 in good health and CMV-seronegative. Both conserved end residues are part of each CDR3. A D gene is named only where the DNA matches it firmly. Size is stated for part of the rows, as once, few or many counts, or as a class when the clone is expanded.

TGCGCCAGCAGCTTAGGCAGGGGCAACACTGAAGCTTTCTTT	CASSLGRGNTEAFF	-	TRBJ1-1	14	TRBV5-1	once
TGTGCCGGGATGGGGACAGTCCTCTACGAGCAGTACTTC	CAGMGTVLYEQYF	TRBD1	TRBJ2-7	13	TRBV25-1	-
TGTGCCAGCACCGGGACTAGGCGGAACGAGCAGTACTTC	CASTGTRRNEQYF	TRBD2	TRBJ2-7	13	TRBV30	-
TGCGCCAGCAGCCAAGGTTGGCGGGAGGGGGAAGATACGCAGTATTTT	CASSQGWREGEDTQYF	TRBD2	TRBJ2-3	16	TRBV4-3	-
TGTTCCAGCAGCTCCGGTCTCTACGAGCAGTACTTC	CSSSSGLYEQYF	-	TRBJ2-7	12	TRBV7-9	-
TGTGCCAGCTCACCACGGGGGCAGGTTGCCTACGAGCAGTACTTC	CASSPRGQVAYEQYF	-	TRBJ2-7	15	TRBV18	-
TGTGCCAGCAGCAAAGGACAGGGGGCAGCCAAAAACATTCAGTACTTC	CASSKGQGAAKNIQYF	-	TRBJ2-4	16	TRBV21-1	-
TGTGCCAGCAGTGAACGAGGAACTAGCGGGAGCTACGGGCAGTACTTC	CASSERGTSGSYGQYF	TRBD2	TRBJ2-7	16	TRBV6-1	-
TGTGCCAGCAGCCCAATAGCGGGAGGGCCCGGGGAGCTGTTTTTT	CASSPIAGGPGELFF	TRBD2	TRBJ2-2	15	TRBV7-9	-
TGCGCCAGCAGTGAGTCTCGGGGGGCAGAAGCTTTCTTT	CASSESRGAEAFF	-	TRBJ1-1	13	TRBV10-2	-
TGCGCCAGCAGCCGGGACAGGGCCGGCGGGGAGCAGTTCTTC	CASSRDRAGGEQFF	TRBD1	TRBJ2-1	14	TRBV4-3	-
TGTGCCAGCAGCGTAGGCAGGCGGGACGAAAAACTGTTTTTT	CASSVGRRDEKLFF	-	TRBJ1-4	14	TRBV9	-
TGTGCCAGCAGTAATGGACAGTTCAATCAGCCCCAGCATTTT	CASSNGQFNQPQHF	-	TRBJ1-5	14	TRBV28	-
TGTGCCAGCAGCGCGGACAGGGGCCGCATCGAAGCTTTCTTT	CASSADRGRIEAFF	TRBD1	TRBJ1-1	14	TRBV7-9	-
TGTGCCAGCTCACCAACTAGCGGGAGATCTATTAGTGAGCAGTTCTTC	CASSPTSGRSISEQFF	TRBD2	TRBJ2-1	16	TRBV18	few
TGCGCCAGCAGCTTGGTTGTCGACACCGGGGAGCTGTTTTTT	CASSLVVDTGELFF	-	TRBJ2-2	14	TRBV5-1	-
TGTGCCAGCAGCTCGGCGCGACTTCGCTCCTACAATGAGCAGTTCTTC	CASSSARLRSYNEQFF	-	TRBJ2-1	16	TRBV5-6	-
TGTGCCAGCAGTCAGACCCAGGATACGCAGTACTTT	CASSQTQDTQYF	-	TRBJ2-3	12	TRBV6-5	-
TGTGCCAGCAGCTTGTTCGACCGACTCTTGACTAGCACAGATACGCAGTATTTT	CASSLFDRLLTSTDTQYF	-	TRBJ2-3	18	TRBV5-6	-
TGTGCCAGCAGCCAAGATCTATCCGGTTCGCGGGATGAGCAGTTCTTC	CASSQDLSGSRDEQFF	-	TRBJ2-1	16	TRBV14	-
TGTGCCAGCAGCCTAACACTCGACAGGGTTGACGGCTACACCTTC	CASSLTLDRVDGYTF	TRBD1	TRBJ1-2	15	TRBV27	-
TGTGCCAGCAGCTTAGCCTTGGCTAGCGGCGAGCAGTATTTT	CASSLALASGEQYF	TRBD2	TRBJ2-3	14	TRBV7-2	-
TGTGCCAGCTCACCACAGGGGACTAATGAAAAACTGTTTTTT	CASSPQGTNEKLFF	-	TRBJ1-4	14	TRBV18	-
TGTGCCAGCAGTGACCCAGGGCGCCCGGCCCAGCATTTT	CASSDPGRPAQHF	-	TRBJ1-5	13	TRBV6-1	few
TGTGCCAGCAGCTGGCGACAGGGGGACGAGCAGTACTTC	CASSWRQGDEQYF	TRBD1	TRBJ2-7	13	TRBV13	few
TGTGCCAGCAGCTTGGGTACGGTCTTGAGCTCTGGGGCCAACGTCCTGACTTTC	CASSLGTVLSSGANVLTF	-	TRBJ2-6	18	TRBV5-8	-
TGTGCCAGCAGTACCCGGACTAGCGGGAGGGAGACCCAGTACTTC	CASSTRTSGRETQYF	TRBD2	TRBJ2-5	15	TRBV14	-
TGTGCTAGTGGTTTGTGGCTCCCCAACCCCATTTACTACGAGCAGTACTTC	CASGLWLPNPIYYEQYF	-	TRBJ2-7	17	TRBV12-5	-
TGCGCCAGCAGCCAAGTGTGGGGGGGGACAGGGGCCCGCTCTGGAAACACCATATATTTT	CASSQVWGGTGARSGNTIYF	TRBD1	TRBJ1-3	20	TRBV4-3	many
TGTGCCAGCAGCCCCGAGAGGGAGCAGTACTTC	CASSPEREQYF	-	TRBJ2-7	11	TRBV7-9	-
TGTGCCAGTAGTACGGGAGGAGCTAGCGGGAGAAGTGTGTACAATGAGCAGTTCTTC	CASSTGGASGRSVYNEQFF	TRBD2	TRBJ2-1	19	TRBV19	few
TGTGCCTGGGCCGTGAGGAGCGAGCAGTACTTC	CAWAVRSEQYF	-	TRBJ2-7	11	TRBV30	-
TGTGCCAGCAGCGTAGACGGGAGCGGAAACACCATATATTTT	CASSVDGSGNTIYF	-	TRBJ1-3	14	TRBV9	-
TGTGCCAGCAGCGTAGATTCCAGGGCCGGCTATGGCTACACCTTC	CASSVDSRAGYGYTF	-	TRBJ1-2	15	TRBV9	-
TGTGCCAGCAGAGCGGGACAGGGGGCGATGGAGGCTTTCTTT	CASRAGQGAMEAFF	TRBD1	TRBJ1-1	14	TRBV9	-
TGTGCCAGCAGGGAGTTCACTGAAGCTTTCTTT	CASREFTEAFF	-	TRBJ1-1	11	TRBV6-1	-
TGTGCCTCGGGAGAAGATGGCTACACCTTC	CASGEDGYTF	-	TRBJ1-2	10	TRBV19	-
TGTGCCAGCAGCCCCCACGGGACAGGGGGGAATGAGCAGTTCTTC	CASSPHGTGGNEQFF	TRBD1	TRBJ2-1	15	TRBV7-2	once
TGTGCCAGCAGCTACTCCCGTTGGCTAGCGGGAGGTCCTGGTAATGAGCAGTTCTTC	CASSYSRWLAGGPGNEQFF	TRBD2	TRBJ2-1	19	TRBV11-3	-
TGTGCCAGCACCTATCTAGCGGGAGCAGGAGATACGCAGTATTTT	CASTYLAGAGDTQYF	TRBD2	TRBJ2-3	15	TRBV5-5	-
TGTGCCAGTAAACAGGTCGGCTACACCTTC	CASKQVGYTF	-	TRBJ1-2	10	TRBV19	-
TGCGCCAGCAGCTTTTCCGGGAATGGCTACACCTTC	CASSFSGNGYTF	-	TRBJ1-2	12	TRBV5-1	-
TGTGCCAGCAGTCTTCAGCGTCAATACACTGAAGCTTTCTTT	CASSLQRQYTEAFF	-	TRBJ1-1	14	TRBV11-2	-
TGTGCCAGCAGCGACCCCTTTAGAAGAAACATTCAGTACTTC	CASSDPFRRNIQYF	-	TRBJ2-4	14	TRBV9	-
TGTGCCAGCAGCTTGACAGGGCGGAACACTGAAGCTTTCTTT	CASSLTGRNTEAFF	-	TRBJ1-1	14	TRBV5-4	-
TGTGCCAGCAGCTCGTGGACAGGGCGCACAGATACGCAGTATTTT	CASSSWTGRTDTQYF	TRBD1	TRBJ2-3	15	TRBV11-2	-
TGCAGCGTTGGGATTAGCGGAGGCGGGGAGCTGTTTTTT	CSVGISGGGELFF	-	TRBJ2-2	13	TRBV29-1	-
TGTGCCAGCAGCTTGGCAGTAGAGGCCTACGAGCAGTACTTC	CASSLAVEAYEQYF	-	TRBJ2-7	14	TRBV5-6	-
TGTGCCAGCATCTTCGGACAGCTTAGCACAGATACGCAGTATTTT	CASIFGQLSTDTQYF	-	TRBJ2-3	15	TRBV2	-
TGTGCCAGCAGCGTTCACCCGGGGGGGGACAACTATGGCTACACCTTC	CASSVHPGGDNYGYTF	-	TRBJ1-2	16	TRBV9	-
TGTGCCAGCAGCTCTACCCACCCAACCTACAATGAGCAGTTCTTC	CASSSTHPTYNEQFF	-	TRBJ2-1	15	TRBV7-6	-
TGTGCCAGCAGTGGCCTCCCTGAACTTTCCTACGAGCAGTACTTC	CASSGLPELSYEQYF	-	TRBJ2-7	15	TRBV6-1	-
TGTTCCAGCAGCTTAGCGAACGGGAAAGCTTTCTTT	CSSSLANGKAFF	-	TRBJ1-1	12	TRBV7-9	few
TGTGCCAGCAGTGAAATGCCGGCGGGGGGTCAGTCAGGAAAACTGTTTTTT	CASSEMPAGGQSGKLFF	-	TRBJ1-4	17	TRBV6-1	-
TGTGCCAGCAGCCAAGACCCGGCAGGGTCTGGAAACACCATATATTTT	CASSQDPAGSGNTIYF	-	TRBJ1-3	16	TRBV4-2	-
TGTGCCAGCAGTTTCCCGGGACAGGGTCCCAATGAGCAGTTCTTC	CASSFPGQGPNEQFF	TRBD1	TRBJ2-1	15	TRBV27	-
TGTGCCAGCGGAATTACTAGCGGGAGAGGGCACGAGCAGTACTTC	CASGITSGRGHEQYF	TRBD2	TRBJ2-7	15	TRBV6-5	once
TGTGCCAGCAGTGAAAATGCGGGAAATGAAAAACTGTTTTTT	CASSENAGNEKLFF	-	TRBJ1-4	14	TRBV25-1	few
TGTGCCAGCAGTGAGGGGTTTGGAGGGGGCTTTTATGAGCAGTTCTTC	CASSEGFGGGFYEQFF	-	TRBJ2-1	16	TRBV6-1	-